Listed below are T cell receptor beta chains from one sample, sequenced in a study of blood T cell repertoires in COVID-19. Some clones are missing from TCRdb's copy, which holds only in-frame ones; the method was immunoSEQ multiplex PCR. The table includes about 70,000 clones, around 87% detected once. Sequencing was performed on peripheral blood. These receptors all stem from a middle-aged man with acute or convalescent COVID-19. CDR3s include the opening cysteine and the closing phenylalanine or tryptophan. Fields, in order: J gene, V gene, CDR3 protein.

j_gene: TRBJ2-5
v_gene: TRBV10-2
CDR3aa: CASRTSGSGETQYF

j_gene: TRBJ2-5
v_gene: TRBV14
CDR3aa: CASSQGGRWSLETQYF

j_gene: TRBJ1-2
v_gene: TRBV3-1/TRBV3-2
CDR3aa: CASTRRGAYYGYTF

j_gene: TRBJ2-2
v_gene: TRBV4-1
CDR3aa: CASGGLAGVSTGELFF

j_gene: TRBJ1-3
v_gene: TRBV14
CDR3aa: CASSQVRGVGNTIYF

j_gene: TRBJ1-1
v_gene: TRBV4-3
CDR3aa: CASSQDRAGAAFF

j_gene: TRBJ2-3
v_gene: TRBV10-1
CDR3aa: CASSLRRTKRNHTDTQYF

j_gene: TRBJ2-7
v_gene: TRBV18
CDR3aa: CASSLPGGYEQYF

j_gene: TRBJ1-5
v_gene: TRBV6-5
CDR3aa: CASSYSQGRDQPQHF

j_gene: TRBJ1-1
v_gene: TRBV3-1/TRBV3-2
CDR3aa: CASSRKQNTEAFF

j_gene: TRBJ1-4
v_gene: TRBV29-1
CDR3aa: CSVTPTGGLEKLFF

j_gene: TRBJ1-1
v_gene: TRBV7-3
CDR3aa: CASSPQVAGGTEAFF

j_gene: TRBJ2-3
v_gene: TRBV11-2
CDR3aa: CASSLAGGPFVDTQYF

j_gene: TRBJ1-5
v_gene: TRBV18
CDR3aa: CASSQGADQPQHF

j_gene: TRBJ2-5
v_gene: TRBV15
CDR3aa: CATSPRTQGYEETQYF

j_gene: TRBJ1-5
v_gene: TRBV6-1
CDR3aa: CASSEVRREPQHF

j_gene: TRBJ2-5
v_gene: TRBV7-9
CDR3aa: CASSFEGGSQYF

j_gene: TRBJ2-2
v_gene: TRBV3-1/TRBV3-2
CDR3aa: CASSQGEGGTGELFF

j_gene: TRBJ1-1
v_gene: TRBV12-3/TRBV12-4
CDR3aa: CASSEQVREAFF

j_gene: TRBJ2-6
v_gene: TRBV6-2/TRBV6-3
CDR3aa: CASSYSETGLTGANVLTF

j_gene: TRBJ2-5
v_gene: TRBV24-1
CDR3aa: CATSPSGVETQYF

j_gene: TRBJ1-1
v_gene: TRBV5-4
CDR3aa: CASSLQGVNTEAFF

j_gene: TRBJ2-1
v_gene: TRBV7-9
CDR3aa: CASSLLGLQDEQFF

j_gene: TRBJ2-3
v_gene: TRBV28
CDR3aa: CASSREGRYF

j_gene: TRBJ2-2
v_gene: TRBV7-2
CDR3aa: CASIPYTGELFF

j_gene: TRBJ2-1
v_gene: TRBV11-3
CDR3aa: CASSSSGTGVNEQFF

j_gene: TRBJ1-2
v_gene: TRBV12-3/TRBV12-4
CDR3aa: CASSLRVKDGYTF

j_gene: TRBJ2-4
v_gene: TRBV7-2
CDR3aa: CASSLVRDRENIQYF

j_gene: TRBJ1-1
v_gene: TRBV5-5
CDR3aa: CASSFHRTNTEAFF